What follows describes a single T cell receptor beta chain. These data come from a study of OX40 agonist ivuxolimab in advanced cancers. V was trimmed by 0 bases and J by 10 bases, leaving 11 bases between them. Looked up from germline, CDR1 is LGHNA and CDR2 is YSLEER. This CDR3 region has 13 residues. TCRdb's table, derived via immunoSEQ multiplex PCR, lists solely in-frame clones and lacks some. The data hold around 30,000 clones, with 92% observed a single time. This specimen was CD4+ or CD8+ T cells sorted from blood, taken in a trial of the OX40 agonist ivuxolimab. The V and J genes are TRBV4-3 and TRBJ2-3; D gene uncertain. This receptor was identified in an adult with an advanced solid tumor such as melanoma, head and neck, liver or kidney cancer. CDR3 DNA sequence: TGCGCCAGCAGCCAAGATCTGGATCGTGCGCAGTATTTT. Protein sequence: CASSQDLDRAQYF.